This TCR beta chain was recorded in a study of preoperative IRX-2 immunotherapy in early breast cancer. Losses at the gene ends were 5 bases for V and 5 bases for J; bases not matched to a gene: 6. This CDR3 is 14 amino acids long. Germline V lookup: CDR1 SGHVS, CDR2 FNYEAQ. Profiling relied on immunoSEQ multiplex PCR, and the TCRdb table lists in-frame clones only, not all of them. Of about 780 clones in the sample, around 80% were seen once. Treatment in this sample: preoperative locoregional IRX-2 cytokine immunotherapy. Preoperative locoregional IRX-2 cytokine immunotherapy was tested in the phase Ib source study.

The TCR sequence derives from a human donor with breast cancer. J is TRBJ1-2 and V is TRBV7-6; 9 bases agree with TRBD1. This sample comprised tumor tissue, obtained before IRX-2 immunotherapy. The CDR3 reads CASSRDRGLYGYTF. The CDR3 coding sequence is TGTGCCAGCAGCCGTGACAGGGGGTTGTATGGCTACACCTTC.